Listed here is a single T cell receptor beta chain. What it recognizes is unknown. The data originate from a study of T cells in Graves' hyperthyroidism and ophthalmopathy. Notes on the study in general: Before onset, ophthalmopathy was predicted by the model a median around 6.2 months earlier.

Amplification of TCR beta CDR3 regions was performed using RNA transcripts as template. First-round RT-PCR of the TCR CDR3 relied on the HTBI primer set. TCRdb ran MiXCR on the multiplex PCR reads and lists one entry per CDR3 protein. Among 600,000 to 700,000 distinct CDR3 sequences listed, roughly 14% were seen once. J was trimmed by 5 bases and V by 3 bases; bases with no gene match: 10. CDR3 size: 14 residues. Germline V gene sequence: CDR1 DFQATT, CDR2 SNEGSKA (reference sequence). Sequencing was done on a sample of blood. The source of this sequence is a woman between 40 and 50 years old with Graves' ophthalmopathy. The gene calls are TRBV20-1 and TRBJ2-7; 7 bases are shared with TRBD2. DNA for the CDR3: TGCAGTGCTAGTTTGGCGGGAGTGTTCGACGAGCAGTACTTC. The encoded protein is CSASLAGVFDEQYF.